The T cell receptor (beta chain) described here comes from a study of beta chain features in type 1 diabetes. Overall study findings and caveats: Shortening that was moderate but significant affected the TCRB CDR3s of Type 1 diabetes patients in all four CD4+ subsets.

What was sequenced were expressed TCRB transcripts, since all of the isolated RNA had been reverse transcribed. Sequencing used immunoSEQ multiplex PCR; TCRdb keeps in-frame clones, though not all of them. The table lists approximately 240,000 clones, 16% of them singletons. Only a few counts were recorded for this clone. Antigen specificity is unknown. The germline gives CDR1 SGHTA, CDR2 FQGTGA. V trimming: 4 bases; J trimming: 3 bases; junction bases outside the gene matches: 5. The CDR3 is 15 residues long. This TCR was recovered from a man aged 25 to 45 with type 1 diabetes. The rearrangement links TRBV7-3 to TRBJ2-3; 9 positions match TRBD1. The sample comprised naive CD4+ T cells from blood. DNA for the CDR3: TGTGCCAGCAGCTCCCGACAGGGGGAGACAGATACGCAGTATTTT. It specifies CASSSRQGETDTQYF.